The 27 T cell receptor beta chains listed next were all sequenced from one sample in a study of spatial heterogeneity in lung cancer. TCRdb re-analysed the 5' RACE reads in MiXCR, keeping a single row per CDR3 protein. The sample lists 3,000 to 3,500 distinct CDR3 sequences, around 15% seen once, with roughly 10% in the top ten. As for time point: sample taken at primary tumor resection. These receptors lack a known antigen. Overall study results and limits: It was found that expanded intratumoral alpha and beta TCR counts tracked tumor mutation counts.

Sequenced material: lung tumor tissue, taken at surgery. These receptors all stem from a male donor with early-stage non-small cell lung cancer.

This clonotype is classed as medium-sized. The chain carries TRBV19 and TRBJ2-2, with D tentatively TRBD1 or TRBD2 (5 bases each). In germline, CDR1 is LNHDA, CDR2 SQIVND (reference sequence). This CDR3 is 13 amino acids long. Trimming stripped 6 bases from V and 4 bases from J, with 9 bases between. The CDR3 DNA follows: TGTGCCAGTAGGGGACGTAGCACCGGGGAGCTGTTTTTT. Amino acids: CASRGRSTGELFF. Filled out from reference TRBV19 and TRBJ2-2, the complete variable domain reads DGGITQSPKYLFRKEGQNVTLSCEQNLNHDAMYWYRQDPGQGLRLIYYSQIVNDFQKGDIAEGYSVSREKKESFPLTVTSAQKNPTAFYLCASRGRSTGELFFGEGSRLTVL.

This chain links TRBV21-1 with TRBJ2-5; the table gives TRBD1 as D, unverified against the DNA. TRBV21-1 is a pseudogene segment. CDR3 length: 16 residues. The CDR3 sequence is CASSTTDRAGEDTQYF. The DNA for the CDR3 is TGTGCCAGCAGCACCACGGACAGGGCGGGAGAAGACACCCAGTACTTC.

This clonotype was recorded at least ten times. This chain uses TRBV18 with TRBJ2-4, with D tentatively TRBD1 (5 bases). The germline V gene encodes CDR1 KGHSH and CDR2 LQKENI. The CDR3 consists of 16 residues. V was pared by 0 bases and J by 6 bases, with 15 bases between. CDR3 coding DNA: TGTGCCAGCTCACCACCGAATAATCTGGGGCGAAACATTCAGTACTTC. Translated, it gives CASSPPNNLGRNIQYF.

Only one count was recorded for this clonotype. The rearrangement uses TRBV7-8 and TRBJ1-6; weak D call: TRBD1 (5 bases). The CDR3 spans 18 residues. Germline values: CDR1 SGHVS, CDR2 FQNEAQ. V lost 4 bases, J lost 1 base, and 17 bases lay in between. The CDR3 loop reads CASSSTGRRVSYNSPLHF. The CDR3 bases are TGTGCCAGCAGCTCGACGGGACGGCGGGTGTCCTATAATTCACCCCTCCACTTT.

Ten or more counts support this clonotype. The V call is TRBV27, the J call TRBJ2-7; TRBD2 aligns across 11 bases. The CDR3 extends over 16 amino acids. The germline CDR1 and CDR2 sequences are MNHEY and SMNVEV (reference sequence). The junction had 8 bases not matched to a gene; V was cut back by 3 bases and J by 4 bases. For the CDR3, the DNA is TGTGCCAGCAGTTTTTACGGACTAGCGGGTGGGTACGAGCAGTACTTC. Translated, it gives CASSFYGLAGGYEQYF.

By sample fraction, this clonotype is large. This chain connects TRBV5-4 to TRBJ2-1, with TRBD2 identical over 14 bases. The germline V gene has CDR1 SGHNT and CDR2 YYREEE (reference sequence). The V gene end was trimmed by 4 bases and the J gene end by 8 bases; junction bases not matched to a gene: 5. This CDR3 spans 15 amino acids. The CDR3 is CASSPGLAGEYEQFF. CDR3 coding DNA: TGTGCCAGCAGCCCGGGACTAGCGGGAGAATATGAGCAGTTCTTC.

This clonotype was observed at least ten times. This chain joins TRBV6-6 and TRBJ1-4; D might be TRBD1 (5 bases). The CDR3 runs to 14 residues. The V and J ends lost 6 bases and 8 bases respectively, with 16 bases between them. CDR1 is MNHNY, CDR2 SVGAGI, per germline (reference sequence). The CDR3 DNA follows: TGTGCCAGCAGATACGAGGGGCGTCGGGAAAAACTGTTTTTT. Its translation is CASRYEGRREKLFF.

By frequency in the sample, this clonotype is medium-sized. The chain couples TRBV7-8 to TRBJ2-1; D is ambiguous. V gave up 4 bases and J gave up 2 bases, with 3 bases separating them. The CDR3 contains 12 residues. The germline CDR1 and CDR2 sequences are SGHVS and FQNEAQ. CDR3 in amino acids: CASSSTYNEQFF. Here the CDR3 DNA reads TGTGCCAGCAGCTCTACCTACAATGAGCAGTTCTTC.

Judged by abundance, this clonotype is medium-sized. A read error may produce the germline difference seen at one junction end. This rearrangement joins TRBV5-1 to TRBJ2-2; either TRBD1 or TRBD2 may fit D (5 bases each). The CDR3 spans 13 residues. Germline CDR1 SGHRS, CDR2 YFSETQ. For the CDR3, the DNA is TGCGCCAGCCAGAAGGACATTACCGGGGAACTGTTTTTT. Encoded protein: CASQKDITGELFF. The entire variable domain, with the rest obtained from reference TRBV5-1 and TRBJ2-2, is as follows: KAGVTQTPRYLIKTRGQQVTLSCSPISGHRSVSWYQQTPGQGLQFLFEYFSETQRNKGNFPGRFSGRQFSNSRSEMNVSTLELGDSALYLCASQKDITGELFFGEGSRLTVL.

By share, this clonotype counts as medium-sized (0.01 to 0.1%). This chain links TRBV14 with TRBJ1-1; D might be TRBD1 (6 bases). The CDR3 totals 15 residues. The germline CDR1 and CDR2 sequences are SGHDN and FVKESK. V was pared by 5 bases and J by 0 bases, with 13 bases between. The CDR3 loop reads CASSVGGSMNTEAFF. The CDR3 DNA sequence: TGTGCCAGCAGCGTCGGGGGCTCCATGAACACTGAAGCTTTCTTT.

By proportion, this clonotype is medium-sized. The V call is TRBV6-5, the J call TRBJ1-6, with no clear D. Between the trimmed V and J ends, which lost 3 bases and 9 bases, there was a span of 18 bases. The CDR3 extends over 16 amino acids. Germline V CDR1 and CDR2: MNHEY, SVGAGI. CDR3 sequence (DNA): TGTGCCAGCAGTTATGGTCAATCCAATGCGGGTTCACCCCTCCACTTT. Amino acid sequence: CASSYGQSNAGSPLHF.

This clonotype was recorded at least ten times. This chain uses TRBV6-1 with TRBJ2-6; 11 bases agree with TRBD2. CDR1 MNHNS and CDR2 SASEGT come from the germline V gene. Unmatched junction bases numbered 0, after V lost 8 bases and J lost 0 bases. The CDR3 sequence is 15 residues long. CDR3 bases: TGTGCCAGCGGACTAGCGGGCTCTGGGGCCAACGTCCTGACTTTC. Translated, it gives CASGLAGSGANVLTF.

This clonotype is medium-sized within its sample. This chain links TRBV3-1 with TRBJ2-5; 7 bases fit TRBD2. The CDR3 runs 15 residues. Trimming at V came to 7 bases and at J to 3 bases, leaving 11 bases not matched to a gene. Germline V gives CDR1 LGHDT, CDR2 YNNKEL (reference sequence). In DNA form, the CDR3 reads TGTGCCAGCAAACCCAGGGCTAGCGGAAAAGAGACCCAGTACTTC. Translating it yields CASKPRASGKETQYF.

This clonotype is medium-sized (0.01 to 0.1%) by share. The CDR3 DNA follows: TGTGCCAGCAGTTTATCCGGGAGGGGGGAGCAGGTCACAGATACGCAGTATTTT. Protein: CASSLSGRGEQVTDTQYF. The V gene is TRBV27, the J gene TRBJ2-3, with TRBD2 identical over 8 bases. The CDR3 covers 18 residues. The germline V gene encodes CDR1 MNHEY and CDR2 SMNVEV (reference sequence). Trimming took 0 bases from V and 2 from J; bases not matched to a gene: 10.

CDR3 nucleotides: TGTGCCAGCAGCTTAGATCGTGCGATGGAGTTCTTC. It specifies CASSLDRAMEFF. This sequence joins TRBV11-2 and TRBJ2-1; D is unclear. The CDR3 runs 12 residues. The ends were cut back, 0 bases at V and 14 bases at J, with 11 bases in the middle. From germline, CDR1 is SGHAT and CDR2 FQNNGV.

This clonotype was observed at least ten times. The chain carries TRBV4-2 and TRBJ2-3; 11 nucleotides agree with TRBD2. Looked up from germline, CDR1 is LGHNA and CDR2 is YNFKEQ. J lost 0 bases, V lost 0 bases, and 5 bases had no gene match. There are 18 residues in the CDR3. The CDR3 region has the DNA TGTGCCAGCAGCCAAGAAGCGACTAGCGGGGCTAGCACAGATACGCAGTATTTT. Its protein is CASSQEATSGASTDTQYF.

This clonotype has a count of ten or more. The gene calls are TRBV15 and TRBJ2-5; 7 positions match TRBD1. Trimming removed 5 bases from V and 3 bases from J; junction bases left unmatched: 9. From germline, CDR1 is LNHNV and CDR2 YYDKDF (reference sequence). The CDR3 is 15 amino acids. The CDR3 sequence: CATSQSGQREETQYF. The CDR3 bases are TGTGCCACCAGCCAATCGGGACAGCGAGAAGAGACCCAGTACTTC. Together with reference TRBV15 and TRBJ2-5, the CDR3 gives the full variable domain: DAMVIQNPRYQVTQFGKPVTLSCSQTLNHNVMYWYQQKSSQAPKLLFHYYDKDFNNEADTPDNFQSRRPNTSFCFLDIRSPGLGDTAMYLCATSQSGQREETQYFGPGTRLLVL.

V gene TRBV29-1 combines with J gene TRBJ2-1, with D perhaps TRBD1 or TRBD2 (6 bases each). Germline V CDR1 and CDR2: SQVTM, ANQGSEA. The V and J ends lost 4 bases and 2 bases respectively, with 9 bases between them. This CDR3 contains 13 residues. The CDR3 DNA reads TGCAGCGTTGTGGGGGGCCCCTACAATGAGCAGTTCTTC. Protein product: CSVVGGPYNEQFF.

To note about this clonotype: The junction departs from the called germline gene at one end, perhaps through a read error. J is TRBJ2-6 and V is TRBV27, with a tentative D call TRBD1 (5 bases). The CDR3 covers 13 residues. Germline CDR1 is MNHEY and CDR2 is SMNVEV (reference sequence). CDR3: CASMLSGANVPTF. DNA of the CDR3: TGTGCCAGCATGTTGTCTGGGGCCAACGTCCCGACTTTC.

By frequency in the sample, this clonotype is medium-sized. This chain connects TRBV6-5 to TRBJ1-2, with 10 nucleotides matching TRBD1. The CDR3 loop spans 16 amino acids. J was trimmed by 0 bases and V by 6 bases; bases with no gene match: 7. CDR1 is MNHEY and CDR2 is SVGAGI in the germline V gene. CDR3 in DNA: TGTGCCAGCAGGGCCCCCGGGACAGGGGCTAACTATGGCTACACCTTC. It is translated as CASRAPGTGANYGYTF.

To note about this clonotype: A much larger clone differs by one base, so this may be a read error. CDR3 residues: CASSRTVGRQPQHF. DNA of the CDR3: TGTGCCAGCAGCAGGACAGTGGGACGTCAGCCCCAGCATTTT. The chain couples TRBV12-3 or TRBV12-4 to TRBJ1-5; D is perhaps TRBD1 (6 bases). The length of the CDR3 is 14 residues. The ends were cut back, 6 bases at V and 6 bases at J, with 15 bases in the middle.

In this sample, this clonotype is medium-sized (0.01 to 0.1%). J is TRBJ2-2 and V is TRBV7-6; the D is unclear. This CDR3 spans 20 amino acids. Trimming left V 2 bases short and J 3 bases short, with 25 bases between. Germline V gene lookup returns CDR1 SGHVS and CDR2 FNYEAQ. The CDR3 bases are TGTGCCAGCAGCTTAAAATCCGGCGGCGGAGACCTCTCCGACACCGGGGAGCTGTTTTTT. Translation gives CASSLKSGGGDLSDTGELFF. Using reference TRBV7-6 and TRBJ2-2 for the parts outside the CDR3, the full variable domain is GAGVSQSPRYKVTKRGQDVALRCDPISGHVSLYWYRQALGQGPEFLTYFNYEAQQDKSGLPNDRFSAERPEGSISTLTIQRTEQRDSAMYRCASSLKSGGGDLSDTGELFFGEGSRLTVL.

Worth noting for this clonotype: This may be a read error, as it is one base from a much larger clone. The chain links TRBV7-2 to TRBJ2-7; D is unresolved. CDR1 and CDR2 from the germline V gene are SGHTA and FQGNSA. The CDR3 runs 14 residues. V dropped 6 bases and J dropped 4 bases, with 16 bases sitting between them. DNA for the CDR3: TGTGCCAGCAGTTCCCATCGGGCCGCGTACGAGCAGTACTTC. It encodes CASSSHRAAYEQYF.

This clonotype rates as medium-sized. CDR3 nucleotide sequence: TGTGCCAGCAGTGGGGCAGACCACTTGTACCAAGAGACCCAGTACTTC. It encodes CASSGADHLYQETQYF. The chain employs TRBV2 and TRBJ2-5; no clear D gene. The CDR3 extends over 16 amino acids. CDR1 is SNHLY, CDR2 FYNNEI, per germline. V lost 4 bases and J 0 bases, leaving 15 bases between the germline ends.

This clonotype was observed at least ten times. The gene calls are TRBV12-3 or TRBV12-4 and TRBJ2-7; weak D call: TRBD1 (6 bases). CDR3 size: 12 residues. V lost 8 bases and J 3 bases, leaving 11 bases between the germline ends. The CDR3 sequence: CASGGGFYEQYF. The CDR3 bases are TGTGCCAGCGGGGGCGGGTTCTACGAGCAGTACTTC.

This clonotype is judged medium-sized. The V call is TRBV3-1, the J call TRBJ2-7; D gene uncertain. V lost 1 base to trimming and J lost 5 bases, with 6 bases between them. Looked up from germline, CDR1 is LGHDT and CDR2 is YNNKEL (reference sequence). The CDR3 has 12 residues. CDR3 residues: CASSQVSHEQYF. The CDR3 region has the DNA TGTGCCAGCAGCCAAGTATCTCACGAGCAGTACTTC.

At least ten counts were recorded for this clonotype. This rearrangement joins TRBV28 to TRBJ1-2, with D hard to call. The CDR3 extends over 13 amino acids. V was clipped by 5 bases and J by 3 bases, with 10 bases between them. Germline assignment: CDR1 MDHEN and CDR2 SYDVKM. Here the CDR3 DNA reads TGTGCCAGCAGTCCGCGGACGGACTATGGCTACACCTTC. This translates into CASSPRTDYGYTF.